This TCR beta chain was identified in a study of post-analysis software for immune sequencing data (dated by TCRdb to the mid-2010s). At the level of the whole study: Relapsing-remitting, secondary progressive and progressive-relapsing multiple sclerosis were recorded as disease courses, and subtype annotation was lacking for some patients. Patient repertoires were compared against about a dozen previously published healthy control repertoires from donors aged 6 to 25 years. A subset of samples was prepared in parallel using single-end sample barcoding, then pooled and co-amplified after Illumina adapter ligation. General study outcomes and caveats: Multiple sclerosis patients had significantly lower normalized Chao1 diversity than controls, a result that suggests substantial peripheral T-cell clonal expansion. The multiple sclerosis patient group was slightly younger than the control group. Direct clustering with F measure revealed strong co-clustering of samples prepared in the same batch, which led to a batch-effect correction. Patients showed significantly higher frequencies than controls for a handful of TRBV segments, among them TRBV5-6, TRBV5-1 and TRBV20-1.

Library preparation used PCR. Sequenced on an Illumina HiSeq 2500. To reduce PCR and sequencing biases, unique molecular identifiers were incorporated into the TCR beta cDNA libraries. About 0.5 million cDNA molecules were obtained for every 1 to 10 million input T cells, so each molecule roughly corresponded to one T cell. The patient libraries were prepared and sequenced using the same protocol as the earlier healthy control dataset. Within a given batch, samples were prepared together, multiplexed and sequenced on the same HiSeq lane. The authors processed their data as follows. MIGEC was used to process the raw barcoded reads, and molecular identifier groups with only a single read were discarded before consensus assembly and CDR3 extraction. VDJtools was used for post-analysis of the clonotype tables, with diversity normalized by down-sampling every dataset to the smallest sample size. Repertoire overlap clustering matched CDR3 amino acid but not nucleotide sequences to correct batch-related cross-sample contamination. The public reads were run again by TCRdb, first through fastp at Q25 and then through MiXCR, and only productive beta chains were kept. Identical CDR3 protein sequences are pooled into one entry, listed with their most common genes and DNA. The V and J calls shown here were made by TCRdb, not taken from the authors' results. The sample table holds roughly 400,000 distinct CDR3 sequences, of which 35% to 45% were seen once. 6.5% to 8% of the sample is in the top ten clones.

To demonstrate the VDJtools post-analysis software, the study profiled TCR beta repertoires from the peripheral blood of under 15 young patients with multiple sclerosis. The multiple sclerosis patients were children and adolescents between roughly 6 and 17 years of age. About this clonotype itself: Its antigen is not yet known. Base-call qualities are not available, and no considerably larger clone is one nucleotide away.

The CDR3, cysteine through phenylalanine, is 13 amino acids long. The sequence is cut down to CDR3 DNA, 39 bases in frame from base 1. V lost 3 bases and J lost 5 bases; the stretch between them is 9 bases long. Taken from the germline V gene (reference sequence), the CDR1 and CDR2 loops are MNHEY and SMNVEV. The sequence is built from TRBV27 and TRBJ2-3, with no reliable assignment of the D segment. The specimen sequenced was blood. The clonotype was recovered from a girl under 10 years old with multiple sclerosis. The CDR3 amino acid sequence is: CASSFGIEDTQYF. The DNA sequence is TGTGCCAGCAGTTTTGGTATTGAAGATACGCAGTATTTT.